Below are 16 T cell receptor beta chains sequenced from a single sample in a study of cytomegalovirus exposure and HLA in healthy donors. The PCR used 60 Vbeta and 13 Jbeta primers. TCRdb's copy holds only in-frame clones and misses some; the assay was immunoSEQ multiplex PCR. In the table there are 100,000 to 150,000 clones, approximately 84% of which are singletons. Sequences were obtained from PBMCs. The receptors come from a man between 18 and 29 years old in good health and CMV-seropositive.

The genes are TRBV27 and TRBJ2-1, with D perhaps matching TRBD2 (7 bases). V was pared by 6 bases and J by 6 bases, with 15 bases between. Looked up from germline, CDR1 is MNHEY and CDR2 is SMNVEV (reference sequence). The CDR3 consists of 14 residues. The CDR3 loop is CASRAGAGVNEQFF. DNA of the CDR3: TGTGCCAGCAGGGCAGGGGCGGGGGTCAATGAGCAGTTCTTC.

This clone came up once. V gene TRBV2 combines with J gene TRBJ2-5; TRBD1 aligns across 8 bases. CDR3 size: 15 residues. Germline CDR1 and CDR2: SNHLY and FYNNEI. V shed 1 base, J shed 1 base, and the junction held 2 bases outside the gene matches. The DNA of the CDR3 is TGTGCCAGCAGTGAAGGGGGGACAGGCCAAGAGACCCAGTACTTC. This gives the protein CASSEGGTGQETQYF.

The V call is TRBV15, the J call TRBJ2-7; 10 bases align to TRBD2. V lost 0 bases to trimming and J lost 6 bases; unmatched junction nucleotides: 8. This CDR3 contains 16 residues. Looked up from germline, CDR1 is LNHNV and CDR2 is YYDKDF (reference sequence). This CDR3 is CATSRERILAGVEQYF. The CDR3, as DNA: TGTGCCACCAGCAGAGAAAGGATTCTAGCGGGGGTCGAGCAGTACTTC.

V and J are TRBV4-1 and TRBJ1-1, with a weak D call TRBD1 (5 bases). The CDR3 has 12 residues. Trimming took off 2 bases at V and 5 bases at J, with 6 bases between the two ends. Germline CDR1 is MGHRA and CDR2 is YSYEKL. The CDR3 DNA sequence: TGCGCCAGCAGCCAAAGGGGAACTGAAGCTTTCTTT. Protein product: CASSQRGTEAFF.

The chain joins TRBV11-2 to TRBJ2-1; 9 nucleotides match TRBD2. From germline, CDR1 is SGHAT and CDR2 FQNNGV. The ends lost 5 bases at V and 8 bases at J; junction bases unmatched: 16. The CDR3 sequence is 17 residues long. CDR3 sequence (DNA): TGTGCCAGCAGCCCCGGGACTAGCCTTCCTATCGCATATGAGCAGTTCTTC. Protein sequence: CASSPGTSLPIAYEQFF.

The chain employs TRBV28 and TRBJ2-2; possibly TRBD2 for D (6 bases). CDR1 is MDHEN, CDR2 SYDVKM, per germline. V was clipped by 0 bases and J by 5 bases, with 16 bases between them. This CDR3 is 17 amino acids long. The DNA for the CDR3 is TGTGCCAGCAGTTTATGGTCATTTAATGGGGGGACCGGGGAGCTGTTTTTT. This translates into CASSLWSFNGGTGELFF.

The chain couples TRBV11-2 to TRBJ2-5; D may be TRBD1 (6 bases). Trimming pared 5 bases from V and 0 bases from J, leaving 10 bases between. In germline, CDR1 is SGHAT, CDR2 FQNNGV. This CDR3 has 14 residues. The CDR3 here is CASSDTGYQETQYF. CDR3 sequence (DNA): TGTGCCAGCAGCGACACAGGGTACCAAGAGACCCAGTACTTC. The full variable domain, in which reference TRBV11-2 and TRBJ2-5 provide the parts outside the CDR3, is EAGVAQSPRYKIIEKRQSVAFWCNPISGHATLYWYQQILGQGPKLLIQFQNNGVVDDSQLPKDRFSAERLKGVDSTLKIQPAKLEDSAVYLCASSDTGYQETQYFGPGTRLLVL.

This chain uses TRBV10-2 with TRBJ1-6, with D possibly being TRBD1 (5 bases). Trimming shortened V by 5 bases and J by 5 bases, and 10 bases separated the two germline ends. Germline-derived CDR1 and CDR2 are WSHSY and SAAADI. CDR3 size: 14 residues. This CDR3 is CASSPQGNNSPLHF. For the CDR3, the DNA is TGCGCCAGCAGTCCGCAGGGTAATAATTCACCCCTCCACTTT.

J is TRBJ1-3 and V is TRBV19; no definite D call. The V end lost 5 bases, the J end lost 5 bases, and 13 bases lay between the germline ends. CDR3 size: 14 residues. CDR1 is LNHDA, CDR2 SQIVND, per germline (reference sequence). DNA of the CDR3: TGTGCCAGTAGTGATACAGCTTCGCGAAACACCATATATTTT. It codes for CASSDTASRNTIYF.

The DNA for the CDR3 is TGCGCCAGCAGCTTGGCCGGCCGGGACACACACTACGAGCAGTACTTC. Protein sequence: CASSLAGRDTHYEQYF. The chain carries TRBV5-1 and TRBJ2-5; weak D call: TRBD1 (6 bases). The DNA end is more similar to TRBJ2-7, so the J call may be wrong. The germline gives CDR1 SGHRS, CDR2 YFSETQ. The CDR3 runs 16 residues.

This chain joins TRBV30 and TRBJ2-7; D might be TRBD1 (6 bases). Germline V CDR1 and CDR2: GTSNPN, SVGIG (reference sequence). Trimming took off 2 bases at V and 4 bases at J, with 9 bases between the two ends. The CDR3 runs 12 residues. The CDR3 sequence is CAWSTGKYEQYF. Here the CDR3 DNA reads TGTGCCTGGAGTACAGGGAAGTACGAGCAGTACTTC. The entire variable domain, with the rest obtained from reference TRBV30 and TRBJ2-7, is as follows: SQTIHQWPATLVQPVGSPLSLECTVEGTSNPNLYWYRQAAGRGLQLLFYSVGIGQISSEVPQNLSASRPQDRQFILSSKKLLLSDSGFYLCAWSTGKYEQYFGPGTRLTVT.

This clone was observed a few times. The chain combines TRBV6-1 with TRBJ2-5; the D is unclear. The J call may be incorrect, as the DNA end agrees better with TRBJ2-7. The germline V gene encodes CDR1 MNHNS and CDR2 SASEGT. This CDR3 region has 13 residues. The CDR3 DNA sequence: TGTGCCAGCAGTTCCACAGCTACCTACGAGCAGTACTTC. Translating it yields CASSSTATYEQYF.

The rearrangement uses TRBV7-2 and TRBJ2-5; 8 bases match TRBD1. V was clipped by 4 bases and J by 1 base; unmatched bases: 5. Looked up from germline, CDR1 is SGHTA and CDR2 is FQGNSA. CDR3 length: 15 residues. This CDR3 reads CASSSSQGVQETQYF. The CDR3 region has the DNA TGTGCCAGCAGCTCGTCACAGGGGGTCCAAGAGACCCAGTACTTC.

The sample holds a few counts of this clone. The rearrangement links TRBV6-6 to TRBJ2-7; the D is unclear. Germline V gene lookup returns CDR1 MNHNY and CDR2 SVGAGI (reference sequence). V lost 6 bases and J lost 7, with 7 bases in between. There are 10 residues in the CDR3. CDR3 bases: TGTGCCAGCAGCGACGGGGAGCAGTACTTC. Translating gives CASSDGEQYF.

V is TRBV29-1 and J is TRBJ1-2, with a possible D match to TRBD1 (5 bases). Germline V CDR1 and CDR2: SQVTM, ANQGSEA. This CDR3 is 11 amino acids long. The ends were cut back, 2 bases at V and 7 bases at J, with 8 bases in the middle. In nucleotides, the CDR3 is TGCAGCGTTGAACCTAGGGGTGGCTACACCTTC. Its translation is CSVEPRGGYTF.

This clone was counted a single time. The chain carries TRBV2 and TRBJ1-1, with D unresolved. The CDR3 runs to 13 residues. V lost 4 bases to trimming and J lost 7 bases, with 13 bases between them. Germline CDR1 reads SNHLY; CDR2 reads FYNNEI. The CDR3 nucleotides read TGTGCCAGCAGTGTAACGTATAAGAGTGAAGCTTTCTTT. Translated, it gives CASSVTYKSEAFF.